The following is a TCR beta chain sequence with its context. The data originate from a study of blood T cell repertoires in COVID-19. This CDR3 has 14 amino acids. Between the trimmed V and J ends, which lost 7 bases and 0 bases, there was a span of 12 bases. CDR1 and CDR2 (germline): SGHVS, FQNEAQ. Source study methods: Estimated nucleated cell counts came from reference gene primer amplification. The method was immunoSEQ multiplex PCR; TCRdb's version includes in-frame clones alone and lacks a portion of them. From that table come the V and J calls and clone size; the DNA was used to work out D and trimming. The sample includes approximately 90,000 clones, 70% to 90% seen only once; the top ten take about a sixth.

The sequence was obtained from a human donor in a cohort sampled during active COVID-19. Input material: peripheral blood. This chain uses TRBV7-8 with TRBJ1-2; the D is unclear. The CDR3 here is CASTLQESNYGYTF. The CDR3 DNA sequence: TGTGCCAGCACCCTCCAGGAATCTAACTATGGCTACACCTTC.